The 31 T cell receptor beta chains presented below share a single source sample, sequenced in a study of human T cells and chemical hapten exposure. Each CDR3 protein gets one entry after TCRdb re-called the RACE reads with MiXCR. In the table there are about 100,000 distinct CDR3 sequences, more than 9.5% of which are singletons. Indicated time point: patch test 1, 2 weeks after DPC sensitization. Noted treatment: therapeutic diphenylcyclopropenone sensitization with weekly scalp DPC. The source material was whole blood, sampled in connection with sensitization to the hapten diphenylcyclopropenone (DPC). Every receptor here comes from a woman aged 40 to 55 with alopecia areata. Some clones in this sample may be carry-over from other donors' samples.

This clonotype was counted ten times or more. The chain joins TRBV30 to TRBJ1-2, with TRBD1 as a possible D gene (6 bases). Trimming took 1 base from V and 4 from J, leaving 13 bases between them. CDR1 GTSNPN and CDR2 SVGIG come from the germline V gene (reference sequence). There are 14 residues in the CDR3. The chain's CDR3 is CAWSAGGFIYGYTF. The DNA for the CDR3 is TGTGCCTGGAGTGCTGGGGGCTTTATCTATGGCTACACCTTC.

The sample holds many counts of this clonotype. The chain carries TRBV14 and TRBJ2-2; D possibly corresponds to TRBD2 (5 bases). Deletions cut 1 base from V and 2 bases from J, with 5 bases between. In germline, CDR1 is SGHDN, CDR2 FVKESK. This CDR3 spans 14 amino acids. This CDR3 is CASSQGLNTGELFF. The CDR3 DNA reads TGTGCCAGCAGCCAAGGACTAAACACCGGGGAGCTGTTTTTT.

This clonotype was seen more than once but under ten times. This rearrangement joins TRBV18 to TRBJ2-2, with a possible D match to TRBD2 (5 bases). Per germline, CDR1 KGHSH and CDR2 LQKENI. The CDR3 extends over 17 amino acids. Trimming removed 0 bases at V and 2 bases at J, with 13 bases between. The CDR3: CASSPPGLAANTGELFF. In DNA, the CDR3 is TGTGCCAGCTCACCACCAGGCCTAGCAGCAAACACCGGGGAGCTGTTTTTT.

The rearrangement uses TRBV6-6 and TRBJ2-1; no reliable D call. Germline loops: CDR1 MNHNY, CDR2 SVGAGI (reference sequence). The length of the CDR3 is 15 residues. Trimming cost V 2 bases and J 3 bases, with 11 bases left between them. CDR3 protein: CASSYPRTDYNEQFF. In DNA, the CDR3 is TGTGCCAGCAGTTACCCTCGTACAGACTACAATGAGCAGTTCTTC.

This clonotype has at least ten counts. The genes are TRBV7-6 and TRBJ2-3; D remains unclear. CDR3 length equals 13 residues. V shed 5 bases and J shed 6 bases, with 12 bases lying between them. Per germline, CDR1 SGHVS and CDR2 FNYEAQ. CDR3 nucleotides: TGTGCCAGCAGCCCCCCGGCGGAGGATACGCAGTATTTT. Residues: CASSPPAEDTQYF.

Concerning this clonotype itself: A read error is possible here, since a much larger clone lies one base away. The V gene is TRBV7-9, the J gene TRBJ1-5; D is undetermined. This CDR3 is 15 amino acids long. Germline V gene data show CDR1 as SEHNR and CDR2 as FQNEAQ (reference sequence). The germline V and J ends were trimmed by 1 base and 3 bases, with 10 bases remaining between them. The CDR3 reads CASSLGEHINQPQHF. The CDR3, as DNA: TGTGCCAGCAGCTTAGGGGAGCATATCAATCAGCCCCAGCATTTT.

The chain joins TRBV18 to TRBJ2-7, with 7 bases matching TRBD1. V shed 3 bases, J shed 6 bases, and the junction held 5 bases outside the gene matches. The CDR3 sequence is 13 residues long. CDR1 KGHSH and CDR2 LQKENI come from the germline V gene. The DNA of the CDR3 is TGTGCCAGCTCACCTCAGACAGGGTCCGAGCAGTACTTC. This codes for CASSPQTGSEQYF. The variable domain in full, completed from reference TRBV18 and TRBJ2-7, reads NAGVMQNPRHLVRRRGQEARLRCSPMKGHSHVYWYRQLPEEGLKFMVYLQKENIIDESGMPKERFSAEFPKEGPSILRIQQVVRGDSAAYFCASSPQTGSEQYFGPGTRLTVT.

This clonotype was seen only a few times. The rearrangement joins TRBV27 to TRBJ2-3; 9 bases fit TRBD2. Germline V gene data show CDR1 as MNHEY and CDR2 as SMNVEV (reference sequence). This CDR3 comprises 17 residues. V shed 7 bases, J shed 3 bases, and the junction held 14 bases outside the gene matches. The CDR3: CASTGALLAGATDTQYF. The CDR3, as DNA: TGTGCCAGCACCGGGGCCCTACTAGCGGGTGCTACAGATACGCAGTATTTT.

The chain uses TRBV3-1 and TRBJ2-1; D gene unclear. V was pared by 6 bases and J by 3 bases, with 15 bases between. The CDR3 runs 15 residues. Germline V gene lookup returns CDR1 LGHDT and CDR2 YNNKEL (reference sequence). The CDR3 sequence is CASSPRVLGYNEQFF. The CDR3 bases are TGTGCCAGCAGTCCCCGGGTCCTGGGCTACAATGAGCAGTTCTTC.

This clonotype showed up many times. This chain uses TRBV12-3 or TRBV12-4 with TRBJ1-6, with 7 nucleotides matching TRBD1. J gave up 10 bases and V 7 bases, and 13 bases lay outside the gene matches. The CDR3 spans 15 residues. CDR3 sequence reads: CASTAPTGRQSPLHF. The CDR3 coding sequence is TGTGCCAGCACAGCCCCGACAGGGAGGCAGTCACCCCTCCACTTT.

This clonotype was counted many times. The chain combines TRBV4-3 with TRBJ2-3, with 7 bases aligning to TRBD2. Germline lookup yields CDR1 LGHNA and CDR2 YSLEER. Losses at the gene ends were 4 bases for V and 0 bases for J; bases not matched to a gene: 4. The CDR3 loop spans 15 amino acids. The CDR3 DNA reads as TGCGCCAGCAGCCTTAGCGGGCCTAGCACAGATACGCAGTATTTT. Translating gives CASSLSGPSTDTQYF.

This clonotype was counted at least ten times. The genes are TRBV28 and TRBJ1-1; 7 bases fit TRBD1. Germline CDR1 MDHEN, CDR2 SYDVKM. Trimming removed 2 bases from V and 10 bases from J; junction bases left unmatched: 7. The CDR3 totals 13 residues. The CDR3 reads CASSLGKGAGAFF. In DNA, the CDR3 is TGTGCCAGCAGTTTAGGGAAGGGGGCAGGAGCTTTCTTT.

The J gene is TRBJ1-2, the V gene TRBV20-1, with 8 bases aligning to TRBD1. From germline, CDR1 is DFQATT and CDR2 SNEGSKA (reference sequence). CDR3 length: 13 amino acids. The junction had 5 bases not matched to a gene; V was cut back by 0 bases and J by 8 bases. The CDR3 spells CSARDRTGRGYTF. The DNA of the CDR3 is TGCAGTGCTAGAGACCGGACAGGGCGAGGCTACACCTTC.

The rearrangement links TRBV9 to TRBJ2-3; 7 nucleotides line up with TRBD1. Germline CDR1 is SGDLS and CDR2 is YYNGEE. CDR3 length: 16 residues. J lost 2 bases, V lost 3 bases, and 9 bases had no gene match. Here the CDR3 reads CASSAGTGQSTDTQYF. The CDR3, as DNA: TGTGCCAGCAGCGCGGGGACGGGACAGTCCACAGATACGCAGTATTTT.

There are many counts of this clonotype. J is TRBJ2-3 and V is TRBV29-1; no reliable D call. Trimming cost V 4 bases and J 3 bases, with 5 bases left between them. CDR1 and CDR2 from the germline V gene are SQVTM and ANQGSEA. The CDR3 has 11 residues. Written as DNA, the CDR3 is TGCAGCGTTGCAGCAACAGATACGCAGTATTTT. Protein product: CSVAATDTQYF.

This clonotype was seen only a few times. This chain connects TRBV12-5 to TRBJ2-5; no firm D call. CDR3 length: 13 residues. The germline CDR1 and CDR2 sequences are LGHNT and FRNRAP. Between the trimmed V and J ends, which lost 2 bases and 7 bases, there was a span of 11 bases. The CDR3 spells CASGLLEMGTQYF. The CDR3 bases are TGTGCTAGTGGTTTGCTAGAGATGGGGACCCAGTACTTC.

The chain combines TRBV7-2 with TRBJ2-6; D remains unclear. V was cut by 8 bases and J by 2 bases, with 7 bases left in between. CDR3 length: 13 residues. Germline CDR1 is SGHTA and CDR2 is FQGNSA. The CDR3 nucleotides read TGTGCCAGCGGCAGGACTGGGGCCAACGTCCTGACTTTC. This sequence encodes CASGRTGANVLTF.

This clonotype came up a few times. V and J are TRBV19 and TRBJ2-3; 10 bases align to TRBD1. This CDR3 is built from 16 residues. The germline CDR1 and CDR2 sequences are LNHDA and SQIVND (reference sequence). Trimming at V came to 4 bases and at J to 3 bases, leaving 7 bases not matched to a gene. DNA of the CDR3: TGTGCCAGTAGTAGAGAGAGGACAGGGGGGACAGATACGCAGTATTTT. Protein product: CASSRERTGGTDTQYF.

The chain links TRBV20-1 to TRBJ1-1, with D unclear. The CDR3 has 14 residues. Per germline, CDR1 DFQATT and CDR2 SNEGSKA (reference sequence). The V gene lost 6 bases and the J gene lost 1 base, with 15 bases spanning the gap. CDR3 bases: TGCAGTGCCCCCCCGGGGTCGGGGAACACTGAAGCTTTCTTT. The encoded protein is CSAPPGSGNTEAFF.

This clonotype turned up a few times. The rearrangement uses TRBV7-8 and TRBJ2-1; D is perhaps TRBD2 (6 bases). V lost 1 base, J lost 5 bases, and 15 bases lay in between. The germline V gene encodes CDR1 SGHVS and CDR2 FQNEAQ. The CDR3 spans 16 residues. CDR3 residues: CASSLGARELDNEQFF. The CDR3 nucleotides read TGTGCCAGCAGCTTAGGGGCCCGGGAGTTAGACAATGAGCAGTTCTTC.

Only a few counts were recorded for this clonotype. V gene TRBV3-1 combines with J gene TRBJ1-1, with a weak D call TRBD1 (5 bases). The germline V gene has CDR1 LGHDT and CDR2 YNNKEL (reference sequence). The CDR3 loop spans 14 amino acids. The germline V and J ends were trimmed by 6 bases and 4 bases, with 15 bases remaining between them. The CDR3 region is CASSNDVGVTEAFF. CDR3 nucleotide sequence: TGTGCCAGCAGTAACGACGTGGGGGTCACTGAAGCTTTCTTT.

Many counts were recorded for this clonotype. This chain uses TRBV12-3 or TRBV12-4 with TRBJ2-1, with TRBD2 matching over 9 bases. This CDR3 contains 15 residues. V trimming: 2 bases; J trimming: 6 bases; junction bases outside the gene matches: 5. The CDR3 region is CASSLTLAGSNEQFF. The CDR3 bases are TGTGCCAGCAGTTTAACGCTAGCGGGAAGCAATGAGCAGTTCTTC.

This clonotype was observed at least ten times. One end of the junction does not line up with germline, which may come from a read error. The rearrangement uses TRBV7-7 and TRBJ2-7, with 9 bases matching TRBD1. This CDR3 region has 15 residues. Germline CDR1 and CDR2: SSHAT and FNYEAQ (reference sequence). This CDR3 reads CASSPGTGYQYEQYF. The CDR3 nucleotides read TGTGCTAGCAGCCCCGGGACAGGGTATCAATACGAGCAGTACTTC.

The chain has TRBV2 and TRBJ1-6; 8 bases are shared with TRBD1. V lost 4 bases, J lost 9 bases, and 8 bases stayed unmatched. The CDR3 sequence is 15 residues long. Germline CDR1 is SNHLY and CDR2 is FYNNEI. CDR3 DNA: TGTGCCAGCAGTGGGCGACAGGGGAGTGGTTCACCCCTCCACTTT. It codes for CASSGRQGSGSPLHF.

This clonotype showed up just a few times. The rearrangement uses TRBV7-2 and TRBJ2-5; D not certain. CDR1 and CDR2 from the germline V gene are SGHTA and FQGNSA. This CDR3 spans 13 amino acids. The V end was cut by 5 bases, the J end by 3 bases, with 10 bases between. Here the CDR3 DNA reads TGTGCCAGCAGCCGATCAGCAGAAGAGACCCAGTACTTC. As protein: CASSRSAEETQYF.

This clonotype was seen at least ten times. The chain couples TRBV5-1 to TRBJ2-1, with 8 bases aligning to TRBD2. Germline V CDR1 and CDR2: SGHRS, YFSETQ. This CDR3 spans 14 amino acids. The junction had 8 bases not matched to a gene; V was cut back by 5 bases and J by 7 bases. CDR3 residues: CASSSRGAGNEQFF. In nucleotides, the CDR3 is TGCGCCAGCAGTTCGCGGGGGGCGGGGAATGAGCAGTTCTTC.

This clonotype was counted ten times or more. The J gene is TRBJ1-5, the V gene TRBV7-2; unclear D gene. V was pared by 3 bases and J by 7 bases, with 10 bases between. Germline lookup yields CDR1 SGHTA and CDR2 FQGNSA. The CDR3 is made up of 13 amino acids. CDR3 coding DNA: TGTGCCAGCAGCTTGAGGATGGACCAGCCCCAGCATTTT. Protein sequence: CASSLRMDQPQHF.

This clonotype showed up just a few times. The CDR3 is CASRGQAPYEQYF. CDR3 bases: TGTGCCAGCAGGGGACAGGCCCCCTACGAGCAGTACTTC. The V gene is TRBV7-9, the J gene TRBJ2-7; 8 bases are shared with TRBD1. This CDR3 comprises 13 residues. Trimming cost V 6 bases and J 2 bases; bases outside gene matches: 3. The germline CDR1 and CDR2 sequences are SEHNR and FQNEAQ (reference sequence).

This clonotype has ten or more counts. The rearrangement uses TRBV28 and TRBJ2-3; TRBD2 aligns across 12 bases. This CDR3 spans 16 amino acids. The V gene's germline CDR1 is MDHEN and CDR2 SYDVKM. After removal of 5 bases from V and 4 bases from J, the junction contained 7 bases not matched to a gene. The CDR3 DNA sequence: TGTGCCAGCAGTCCTCTAGCGGGAGGGCCGGCAGATACGCAGTATTTT. This sequence encodes CASSPLAGGPADTQYF. The full variable domain, in which reference TRBV28 and TRBJ2-3 provide the parts outside the CDR3, is DVKVTQSSRYLVKRTGEKVFLECVQDMDHENMFWYRQDPGLGLRLIYFSYDVKMKEKGDIPEGYSVSREKKERFSLILESASTNQTSMYLCASSPLAGGPADTQYFGPGTRLTVL.

This clonotype has ten or more counts. This rearrangement joins TRBV28 to TRBJ1-6, with D maybe TRBD1 (6 bases). The CDR3 length is 19 residues. V lost 3 bases to trimming and J lost 0 bases, with 18 bases between them. The V gene's germline CDR1 is MDHEN and CDR2 SYDVKM. The CDR3 DNA follows: TGTGCCAGCAGTTTTCTCAGATATGAGGACAGCTCCTATAATTCACCCCTCCACTTT. It translates to CASSFLRYEDSSYNSPLHF.

Many counts were recorded for this clonotype. The rearrangement joins TRBV20-1 to TRBJ1-1; D not certain. V gave up 3 bases and J gave up 1 base, with 9 bases separating them. CDR1 DFQATT and CDR2 SNEGSKA come from the germline V gene (reference sequence). The CDR3 extends over 13 amino acids. CDR3 residues: CSARSIGNTEAFF. CDR3 nucleotide sequence: TGCAGTGCTAGGTCTATTGGGAACACTGAAGCTTTCTTT.